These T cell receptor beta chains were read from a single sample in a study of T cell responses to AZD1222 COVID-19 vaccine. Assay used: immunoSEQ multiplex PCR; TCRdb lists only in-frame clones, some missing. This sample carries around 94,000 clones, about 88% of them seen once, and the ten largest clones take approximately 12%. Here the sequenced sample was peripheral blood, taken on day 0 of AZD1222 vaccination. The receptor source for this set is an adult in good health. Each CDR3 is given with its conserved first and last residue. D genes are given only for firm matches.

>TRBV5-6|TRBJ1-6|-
TGTGCCAGCAGCTTGACAGGGCCCTATAATTCACCCCTCCACTTT
CASSLTGPYNSPLHF
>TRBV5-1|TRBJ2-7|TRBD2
TGCGCCAGCAGCCTGGCCGTAGCGGGGGAGCAGTACTTC
CASSLAVAGEQYF
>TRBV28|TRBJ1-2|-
TGTGCCAGCAGTTTGACGCAGCCTCTGAGGGGCTACACCTTC
CASSLTQPLRGYTF
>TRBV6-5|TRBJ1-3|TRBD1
TGTGCCAGCGGCGACAGGGGGCTCTCTGGAAACACCATATATTTT
CASGDRGLSGNTIYF
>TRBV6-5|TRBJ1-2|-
TGTGCCAGCAGTTACAGGGCTCCTAACTATGGCTACACCTTC
CASSYRAPNYGYTF
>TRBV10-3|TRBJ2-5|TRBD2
TGTGCCATCAGTGAAAGGCGGGGGGCCCAAGAGACCCAGTACTTC
CAISERRGAQETQYF
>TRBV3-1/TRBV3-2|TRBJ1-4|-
TGTGCCAGCAGCCAAGACAAGGGTTCGGATGAAAAACTGTTTTTT
CASSQDKGSDEKLFF
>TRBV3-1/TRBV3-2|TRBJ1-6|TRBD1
TGTGCCAGCAGCCAAGGGACAGGGAATTCACCCCTCCACTTT
CASSQGTGNSPLHF
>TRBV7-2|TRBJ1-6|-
TGTGCCAGCAGGGCAGGAGATTCCCTCTCACCCCTCCACTTT
CASRAGDSLSPLHF
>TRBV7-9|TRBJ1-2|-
TGTGCCAGCAGCTTAGAGAATTATGGCTACACCTTC
CASSLENYGYTF
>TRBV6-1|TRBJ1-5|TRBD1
TGTGCCAGCAGTGAAACCTTAGGACAGGGGGGGCATTTT
CASSETLGQGGHF